These 23 T cell receptor beta chains came from one sample sequenced in a study of STAT5B mutations in CD4+ large granular lymphocyte leukemia. Assay: immunoSEQ multiplex PCR; the TCRdb copy retains only in-frame clones and omits some. Among approximately 33,000 clones listed, about 91% were seen once. Material: CD4+ T cells from blood buffy coats. Receptors were obtained from a human donor in good health.

The chain carries TRBV5-1 and TRBJ1-2; TRBD1 agrees at 7 bases. The CDR3 loop spans 15 amino acids. From germline, CDR1 is SGHRS and CDR2 YFSETQ. J was trimmed by 2 bases and V by 3 bases; bases with no gene match: 7. In DNA form, the CDR3 reads TGCGCCAGCAGCTCCCAGGGGGTGCCCAACTATGGCTACACCTTC. Translated: CASSSQGVPNYGYTF.

The chain joins TRBV20-1 to TRBJ1-1, with D possibly matching TRBD1 (5 bases). V lost 5 bases and J lost 6, with 10 bases in between. Germline V gives CDR1 DFQATT, CDR2 SNEGSKA (reference sequence). The CDR3 loop spans 11 amino acids. CDR3 protein: CSALGRPEAFF. CDR3 in DNA: TGCAGTGCTTTGGGACGGCCTGAAGCTTTCTTT.

Worth noting for this clone: The same CDR3 can be traced to other DNA sequences in this sample. The rearrangement links TRBV7-8 to TRBJ2-7, with 8 bases that match TRBD1. This CDR3 is 13 amino acids long. Germline V gives CDR1 SGHVS, CDR2 FQNEAQ. The J segment lost 3 bases and the V segment lost 4 bases, leaving 2 bases of the junction unmatched. The CDR3, as DNA: TGTGCCAGCAGCTGGGACAGGAACTACGAGCAGTACTTC. As protein: CASSWDRNYEQYF.

In this sample, this clone turned up a few times. The V gene is TRBV9, the J gene TRBJ2-5, with D possibly being TRBD1 (6 bases). Per the germline V gene, CDR1 is SGDLS and CDR2 is YYNGEE. With 3 bases removed from V and 5 bases from J, the gap between germline ends came to 11 bases. The CDR3 length is 13 residues. The CDR3 bases are TGTGCCAGCAGCGGTTGGGGGCGGGAGACCCAGTACTTC. Its protein product is CASSGWGRETQYF. Supplemented by reference TRBV9 and TRBJ2-5, the full variable domain reads DSGVTQTPKHLITATGQRVTLRCSPRSGDLSVYWYQQSLDQGLQFLIQYYNGEERAKGNILERFSAQQFPDLHSELNLSSLELGDSALYFCASSGWGRETQYFGPGTRLLVL.

This rearrangement joins TRBV5-1 to TRBJ2-1; D ambiguous. The germline V gene has CDR1 SGHRS and CDR2 YFSETQ. The CDR3 has 15 amino acids. V gave up 2 bases and J gave up 4 bases, with 13 bases separating them. The CDR3 DNA follows: TGCGCCAGCAGCTTATTAGGCGACGGATACAATGAGCAGTTCTTC. It yields the protein CASSLLGDGYNEQFF. Combining the CDR3 with reference TRBV5-1 and TRBJ2-1 gives the whole variable domain KAGVTQTPRYLIKTRGQQVTLSCSPISGHRSVSWYQQTPGQGLQFLFEYFSETQRNKGNFPGRFSGRQFSNSRSEMNVSTLELGDSALYLCASSLLGDGYNEQFFGPGTRLTVL.

The chain joins TRBV6-6 to TRBJ2-3; 7 bases are shared with TRBD2. In germline, CDR1 is MNHNY, CDR2 SVGAGI (reference sequence). Losses at the gene ends were 5 bases for V and 6 bases for J; bases not matched to a gene: 2. The CDR3 has 12 amino acids. The CDR3 DNA is TGTGCCAGCAGTATGGGAGGGGATACGCAGTATTTT. It translates to CASSMGGDTQYF.

The chain joins TRBV7-2 to TRBJ2-2; the match to TRBD2 covers 7 bases. The CDR3 is made up of 16 amino acids. Looked up from germline, CDR1 is SGHTA and CDR2 is FQGNSA. The V segment lost 2 bases and the J segment 7 bases; nucleotides outside the gene matches: 10. The CDR3 nucleotides read TGTGCCAGCAGCTTACGTGGGGGGGTCACCCACGGGGAGCTGTTTTTT. It encodes CASSLRGGVTHGELFF.

The gene calls are TRBV11-2 and TRBJ1-1; TRBD1 might be the D (6 bases). CDR1 and CDR2 (germline): SGHAT, FQNNGV. This CDR3 has 13 amino acids. Trimming took 5 bases from V and 5 from J, leaving 12 bases between them. The CDR3 nucleotides are TGTGCCAGCAGCAAAGACAGGAAAACTGAAGCTTTCTTT. Translation gives CASSKDRKTEAFF.

The chain employs TRBV6-4 and TRBJ2-2; 12 bases match TRBD2. The germline gives CDR1 MRHNA, CDR2 SNTAGT. The CDR3 length is 14 residues. The junction had 1 base not matched to a gene; V was cut back by 6 bases and J by 5 bases. The CDR3 sequence: CASRGLAGTGELFF. CDR3 sequence (DNA): TGTGCCAGCAGAGGACTAGCGGGGACCGGGGAGCTGTTTTTT.

The rearrangement uses TRBV9 and TRBJ2-1, with 10 bases matching TRBD1. This CDR3 comprises 15 residues. CDR1 and CDR2 from the germline V gene are SGDLS and YYNGEE. V trimming: 4 bases; J trimming: 3 bases; junction bases outside the gene matches: 4. For the CDR3, the DNA is TGTGCCAGCAGCCCCCGGACAGGGGGCTACAATGAGCAGTTCTTC. Residues: CASSPRTGGYNEQFF.

The chain uses TRBV11-2 and TRBJ2-7; tentatively, D is TRBD1 (5 bases). Per germline, CDR1 SGHAT and CDR2 FQNNGV. V was trimmed by 4 bases and J by 3 bases, leaving 10 bases between them. The length of the CDR3 is 13 residues. CDR3 sequence (DNA): TGTGCCAGCAGCTCGGTCAGGGACTACGAGCAGTACTTC. Its protein is CASSSVRDYEQYF.

The V call is TRBV4-3, the J call TRBJ2-7, with TRBD2 matching over 11 bases. The CDR3 is 16 amino acids. V lost 1 base and J lost 1; bases outside the gene matches: 3. Germline lookup yields CDR1 LGHNA and CDR2 YSLEER. In DNA, the CDR3 is TGCGCCAGCAGCCAAGGACTAGCGGGAACATCCTACGAGCAGTACTTC. Amino acids: CASSQGLAGTSYEQYF.

V and J are TRBV11-2 and TRBJ2-7; weak D call: TRBD1 (6 bases). This CDR3 has 15 amino acids. V lost 6 bases to trimming and J lost 2 bases, with 17 bases between them. CDR1 and CDR2 from the germline V gene are SGHAT and FQNNGV. The CDR3 spells CASRIPGAATYEQYF. Written as DNA, the CDR3 is TGTGCCAGCAGAATCCCAGGGGCTGCGACCTACGAGCAGTACTTC.

This clone was seen a handful of times. This rearrangement joins TRBV6-5 to TRBJ1-4; D call uncertain. CDR3 length equals 14 residues. Trimming took off 2 bases at V and 7 bases at J, with 11 bases between the two ends. The germline CDR1 and CDR2 sequences are MNHEY and SVGAGI. The CDR3 bases are TGTGCCAGCAGTTACGGTTGGAGGGTTGAAAAACTGTTTTTT. It codes for CASSYGWRVEKLFF.

V usage is TRBV11-3 and J usage is TRBJ1-2, with a weak D call TRBD1 (5 bases). The CDR3 totals 14 residues. CDR1 and CDR2 (germline): SGHNT, YENEEA. The ends were cut back, 3 bases at V and 4 bases at J, with 12 bases in the middle. Written as DNA, the CDR3 is TGTGCCAGCAGCTTTTGGGGGGGGATCTATGGCTACACCTTC. It translates to CASSFWGGIYGYTF.

The chain employs TRBV5-1 and TRBJ2-7; D call uncertain. CDR3 length: 15 residues. The germline CDR1 and CDR2 sequences are SGHRS and YFSETQ. Trimming shortened V by 4 bases and J by 6 bases, and 20 bases separated the two germline ends. The CDR3, as DNA: TGCGCCAGCAGCGCCGGAGCGAACCAGGTGGGCGAGCAGTACTTC. Amino acids: CASSAGANQVGEQYF. The full variable domain, in which reference TRBV5-1 and TRBJ2-7 provide the parts outside the CDR3, is KAGVTQTPRYLIKTRGQQVTLSCSPISGHRSVSWYQQTPGQGLQFLFEYFSETQRNKGNFPGRFSGRQFSNSRSEMNVSTLELGDSALYLCASSAGANQVGEQYFGPGTRLTVT.

This chain uses TRBV5-6 with TRBJ2-3, with 15 bases lining up with TRBD2. The germline gives CDR1 SGHDT, CDR2 YYEEEE. The CDR3 has 17 residues. V was clipped by 4 bases and J by 2 bases; unmatched bases: 5. The CDR3 loop is CASSPGTSGRFTDTQYF. In DNA form, the CDR3 reads TGTGCCAGCAGCCCAGGGACTAGCGGGAGGTTCACAGATACGCAGTATTTT.

The chain has TRBV7-2 and TRBJ2-2; 10 positions match TRBD2. Germline values: CDR1 SGHTA, CDR2 FQGNSA. V was pared by 6 bases and J by 4 bases, with 2 bases of the junction left unmatched. The CDR3 spans 14 residues. The CDR3 protein is CASRAGGLTGELFF. CDR3 coding DNA: TGTGCCAGCAGAGCGGGGGGGCTCACCGGGGAGCTGTTTTTT.

The chain recombines TRBV30 with TRBJ2-5; D is unresolved. Trimming took off 7 bases at V and 5 bases at J, with 11 bases between the two ends. The CDR3 consists of 11 residues. CDR1 GTSNPN and CDR2 SVGIG come from the germline V gene (reference sequence). The CDR3 region has the DNA TGTGCCTTCCAGAGTGGTGAGACCCAGTACTTC. Its protein product is CAFQSGETQYF.

The CDR3 loop reads CASSIRPNSYNEQFF. Written as DNA, the CDR3 is TGTGCCAGCAGTATCCGACCAAACTCCTACAATGAGCAGTTCTTC. This chain connects TRBV27 to TRBJ2-1; D is undetermined. The V end lost 5 bases, the J end lost 0 bases, and 11 bases lay between the germline ends. The CDR3 totals 15 residues. Germline V gene sequence: CDR1 MNHEY, CDR2 SMNVEV (reference sequence).

This sequence joins TRBV9 and TRBJ1-2; TRBD1 might be the D (5 bases). The germline gives CDR1 SGDLS, CDR2 YYNGEE. This CDR3 is built from 14 residues. The germline V and J ends were trimmed by 6 bases and 6 bases, with 18 bases remaining between them. This CDR3 is CASTAGHLSDGYTF. The DNA for the CDR3 is TGTGCCAGCACAGCCGGACATCTCTCCGATGGCTACACCTTC.

V usage is TRBV6-5 and J usage is TRBJ1-5, with unresolved D. The CDR3 extends over 14 amino acids. Trimming took off 6 bases at V and 3 bases at J, with 12 bases between the two ends. Per germline, CDR1 MNHEY and CDR2 SVGAGI. In DNA form, the CDR3 reads TGTGCCAGCAGAGACATGAGGCACAATCAGCCCCAGCATTTT. This encodes CASRDMRHNQPQHF.

V gene TRBV10-1 combines with J gene TRBJ2-5; D may be TRBD1 (6 bases). CDR3 length: 13 amino acids. The germline V gene has CDR1 WNHNN and CDR2 SYGVQD (reference sequence). Trimming pared 9 bases from V and 5 bases from J, leaving 16 bases between. CDR3 sequence (DNA): TGCGCCAGTAATGGACAGTACGGGGAGACCCAGTACTTC. Amino acid sequence: CASNGQYGETQYF.